This record looks at one T cell receptor (beta chain) sequence and its context. Germline CDR1 and CDR2: GTSNPN and SVGIG (reference sequence). CDR3 length: 13 residues. V lost 2 bases, J lost 4 bases, and 3 bases stayed unmatched. These data are taken from a study of T cell changes during pregnancy in multiple sclerosis. Using immunoSEQ multiplex PCR, the repertoire was profiled, and TCRdb retains in-frame clones only, with some absent. This sample has 50,000 to 60,000 clones, with 75% to 90% found just once. This TCR was sampled from a female donor with multiple sclerosis, enrolled in a pregnancy study. The specimen was peripheral blood, collected after pregnancy. The J gene is TRBJ1-1, the V gene TRBV30; 8 bases line up with TRBD1. DNA of the CDR3: TGTGCCTGGAGTCGAACAGGGGGCACTGAAGCTTTCTTT. It is translated as CAWSRTGGTEAFF.